This TCR beta chain comes out of a study of T cells after yellow fever vaccination. Study details: The authors sorted the EM, EMRA, CM and Tscm memory subsets using CD3, CD45RA, CCR7 and CD95. Fractions of limited cellularity were prepared by means of SMART-Seq v4 Ultra Low Input. Study outcomes and limitations: Subsequent to the booster, the majority of primary-vaccination clones reappeared (around 95% CD4, more than 70% CD8).

Germline CDR1 and CDR2: SGHDN and FVKESK. Trimming took 0 bases from V and 2 from J, leaving 11 bases between them. CDR3 length equals 15 residues. This clonotype was observed at least ten times. Synthesis of TCR cDNA relied on 5'RACE template switching, which attached a universal primer site and UMIs. MiXCR was run by TCRdb on the 5' RACE reads, yielding one entry per CDR3 protein. The sample shows over 25,000 distinct CDR3 sequences, about 10% of them seen only once. The sequence came from a man younger than 35 who received the YFV17D yellow fever vaccine. The gene calls are TRBV14 and TRBJ2-7, with a weak D call TRBD2 (5 bases). Here the sequenced sample was PBMCs, either bulk or a sorted T-cell subset (CD4+, CD8+, memory, or dextramer-sorted; not recorded which), taken roughly 14 days after the first yellow fever vaccination. CDR3 DNA sequence: TGTGCCAGCAGCCAAGAGATTCGGGGTGCCTACGAGCAGTACGTC. As protein: CASSQEIRGAYEQYV.